A selection of T cell receptor beta chains follows, all from one sample in a study of CD8+ T cells in alopecia areata. TCRdb keeps only in-frame clones here, not all; method: immunoSEQ multiplex PCR. The repertoire holds some 220,000 clones, with more than 45% as singletons. The starting material was CD4+ T cells sorted from blood, obtained at week 4, from a patient treated with tofacitinib. These receptors all stem from a human donor with alopecia areata. CDR3s include the opening cysteine and the closing phenylalanine or tryptophan. Each record gives: J gene, D gene, clone size, V gene, CDR3 DNA, CDR3 protein. D genes are given only for firm matches. Only part of the rows carry a size: once, few, many, or a class if the clone is expanded.

TRBJ2-1,TRBD2,few,TRBV6-1,TGTGCCAGCAGTGTAAGAGGGACTAGCGGGGGGGATAATGAGCAGTTCTTC,CASSVRGTSGGDNEQFF
TRBJ2-1,NA,few,TRBV2,TGTGCCAGCAGTGGAGGGACTGCCTCCTACAATGAGCAGTTCTTC,CASSGGTASYNEQFF
TRBJ1-1,NA,NA,TRBV5-6,TGTGCCAGCAGCTTGGGAGGCAAGGCTTTCTTT,CASSLGGKAFF
TRBJ2-7,TRBD1,many,TRBV5-1,TGCGCCAGCAGGCTGATGGACAGGGATGAGCAGTACTTC,CASRLMDRDEQYF
TRBJ2-1,NA,NA,TRBV15,TGTGCCACCAGCAGTCAGAGTCCATACAGCTACAATGAGCAGTTCTTC,CATSSQSPYSYNEQFF
TRBJ2-3,NA,NA,TRBV11-2,TGTGCCAGCAGCTTAGATATCGCCGGGGGACGCACAGATACGCAGTATTTT,CASSLDIAGGRTDTQYF
TRBJ2-5,NA,few,TRBV9,TGTGCCAGCAGCGTAGGGCTCGGACAAGAGACCCAGTACTTC,CASSVGLGQETQYF
TRBJ2-2,TRBD2,few,TRBV19,TGTGCCAGCAGAATAGCGGGGGGAAACACCGGGGAGCTGTTTTTT,CASRIAGGNTGELFF
TRBJ1-5,NA,NA,TRBV2,TGTGCCAGCAGTTCGCTAGACGTTAGCAATCAGCCCCAGCATTTT,CASSSLDVSNQPQHF
TRBJ1-2,NA,NA,TRBV19,TGTGCCAGTAGTTCTGACGCGAGGGGCGGCTACACCTTC,CASSSDARGGYTF
TRBJ1-6,NA,NA,TRBV28,TGTGCCAGCAGTTTAATTGTCCGGAATTCACCCCTCCACTTT,CASSLIVRNSPLHF
TRBJ1-1,NA,NA,TRBV5-1,TGCGCCAGCAGCTTGGTGGGGAAGACGGTGACTGAAGCTTTCTTT,CASSLVGKTVTEAFF
TRBJ1-2,NA,few,TRBV29-1,TGCAGCGTTGCGGGACAAAAGGATAGCTACACCTTC,CSVAGQKDSYTF
TRBJ2-5,TRBD1,NA,TRBV7-8,TGTGCCAGCAGCTTAGGGGACAGCCAAGAGACCCAGTACTTC,CASSLGDSQETQYF
TRBJ2-2,NA,NA,TRBV2,TGTGCCAGCAGTGAAAAACCCCGGGAGCTGTTTTTT,CASSEKPRELFF
TRBJ2-4,TRBD1,NA,TRBV29-1,TGCAGCGCGGATTGGACAGGGTCAGGCAAAAACATTCAGTACTTC,CSADWTGSGKNIQYF
TRBJ1-6,TRBD1,NA,TRBV30,TGTGCCTCAAAAACGACAGGGGTGGACAATTCACCCCTCCACTTT,CASKTTGVDNSPLHF
TRBJ2-5,NA,NA,TRBV29-1,TGCAGCGTCATAGGGGAGACCCAGTACTTC,CSVIGETQYF
TRBJ2-5,NA,NA,TRBV5-1,TGCGCCAGGATTAGGGAGACCCAGTACTTC,CARIRETQYF
TRBJ1-1,NA,NA,TRBV2,TGTGCCAGCAGTGAAGGGCGCGGGAACACTGAAGCTTTCTTT,CASSEGRGNTEAFF
TRBJ1-2,NA,few,TRBV5-6,TGTGCCAGCAGCTCGGACCTTGACAGGCGAGATGGCTACACCTTC,CASSSDLDRRDGYTF
TRBJ2-4,NA,NA,TRBV9,TGTGCCAGCAGCCCAACAGGGCCAGGGGACATTCAGTACTTC,CASSPTGPGDIQYF
TRBJ2-4,NA,NA,TRBV7-8,TGTGCCAGCAGTTCTCGAGAAGTAAGAGGGGCCAAAAACATTCAGTACTTC,CASSSREVRGAKNIQYF
TRBJ1-2,NA,NA,TRBV9,TGTGCCAGCAGCCTTAACTATGGCTACACCTTC,CASSLNYGYTF
TRBJ2-1,NA,NA,TRBV30,TGTGCCTGGGCCTCCCAGGGCGGGGTAGACAATGAGCAGTTCTTC,CAWASQGGVDNEQFF
TRBJ2-3,NA,few,TRBV7-2,TGTGCCCGCACGGTGGGGAGAACCGAAGGAGATACGCAGTATTTT,CARTVGRTEGDTQYF
TRBJ1-2,TRBD1,NA,TRBV6-6,TGTGCCAGCATACTAGGACAGGGCTCTTATGGCTACACCTTC,CASILGQGSYGYTF
TRBJ1-2,NA,NA,TRBV25-1,TGTGCCAGCAGTGATAAAGAGGGAACCTCATCCCGGTACACCTTC,CASSDKEGTSSRYTF
TRBJ2-7,TRBD2,NA,TRBV30,TGTGCCTGGAGTGTAGGACTAGCTCCCGAGCAGTACTTC,CAWSVGLAPEQYF
TRBJ2-2,NA,NA,TRBV11-2,TGTGCCAGCAGCCCGCCGTCGGGAACCGGCGGGGAGCTGTTTTTT,CASSPPSGTGGELFF
TRBJ2-4,NA,few,TRBV23-1,TGCGCCAGCAGTCAATCGAATGCAGCCTTTCAGTACTTC,CASSQSNAAFQYF
TRBJ2-7,NA,few,TRBV30,TGTGCCTGGAGTGTAGGTATTCGGGGGGCCGAGCAGTACTTC,CAWSVGIRGAEQYF
TRBJ1-2,NA,NA,TRBV30,TGTGCCTGGACGGGGGCTTATGGCTACACCTTC,CAWTGAYGYTF
TRBJ1-1,NA,few,TRBV7-2,TGTGCCAGCAGCCCCCCACAAGAAGCTTTCTTT,CASSPPQEAFF
TRBJ1-6,NA,few,TRBV19,TGTGCCAGTACAGGGAGCTCCTATAATTCACCCCTCCACTTT,CASTGSSYNSPLHF
TRBJ2-5,NA,NA,TRBV2,TGTGCCAGCAGTGCAACAACTCCGGAGACCCAGTACTTC,CASSATTPETQYF